Included here is one TCR beta chain sequence, with context. The method was immunoSEQ multiplex PCR; TCRdb's version includes in-frame clones alone and lacks a portion of them. This sample carries fewer than 450,000 clones, 88% of them seen once, and the ten largest clones take around 6.6%. Seattle participants joined during active infection and were tracked over time. The sample is drawn from a study of blood T cell repertoires in COVID-19. Looking at the study overall: T cells, B-cell-depleted T cells, or PBMCs supplied cDNA or gDNA.

Sequenced material: peripheral blood. The TCR sequence derives from a woman aged 65 to 85 with COVID-19, enrolled during active disease.

CDR3 sequence reads: CASSKELGVGYF. The CDR3 DNA follows: TGTGCCAGCAGCAAAGAACTCGGGGTGGGGTATTTT. This chain links TRBV7-2 with TRBJ2-3; TRBD2 is a possible D gene (5 bases). The CDR3 runs to 12 residues. Germline V gene data show CDR1 as SGHTA and CDR2 as FQGNSA. Trimming took 5 bases from V and 14 from J, leaving 17 bases between them.